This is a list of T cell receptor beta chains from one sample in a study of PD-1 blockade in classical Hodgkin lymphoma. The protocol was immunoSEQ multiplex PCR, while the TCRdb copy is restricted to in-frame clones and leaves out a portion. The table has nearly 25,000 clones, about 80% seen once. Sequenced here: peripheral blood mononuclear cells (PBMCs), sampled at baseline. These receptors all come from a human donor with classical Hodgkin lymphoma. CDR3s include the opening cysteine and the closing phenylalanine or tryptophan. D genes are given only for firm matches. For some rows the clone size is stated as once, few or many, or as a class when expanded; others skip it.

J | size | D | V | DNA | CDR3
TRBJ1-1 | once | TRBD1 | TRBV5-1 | TGCGCCAGCAGCTTGGACAGGGGGCGAAACACTGAAGCTTTCTTT | CASSLDRGRNTEAFF
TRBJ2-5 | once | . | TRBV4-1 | TGCGCCAGCAGCCAAGATCCGGCAGGGGTGGAGACCCAGTACTTC | CASSQDPAGVETQYF
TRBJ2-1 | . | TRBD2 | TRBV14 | TGTGCCAGCAGCCCAAACTACTGGACTAGCGTGGACAATGAGCAGTTCTTC | CASSPNYWTSVDNEQFF
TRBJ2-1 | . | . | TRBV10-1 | TGCGCCAGCAGTGAGGCATCAATCTACAATGAGCAGTTCTTC | CASSEASIYNEQFF
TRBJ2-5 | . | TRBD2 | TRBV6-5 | TGTGCCAGCAGTTACTCGACTAGCGGGGGTCAGGAGACCCAGTACTTC | CASSYSTSGGQETQYF
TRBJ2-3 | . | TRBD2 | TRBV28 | TGTGCCAGCAGTTTACTACCTTCGGGGGGAACAGATACGCAGTATTTT | CASSLLPSGGTDTQYF
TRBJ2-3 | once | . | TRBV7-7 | TGTGCTAGCAGCTTAGGACGCACAGATACGCAGTATTTT | CASSLGRTDTQYF
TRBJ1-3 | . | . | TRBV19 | TGTGCCAGTAGTATTTCGGCCACCCGATTTTACTCTGGAAACACCATATATTTT | CASSISATRFYSGNTIYF
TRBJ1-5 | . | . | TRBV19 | TGTGCCAGTAGTCCCTGGGCCCGAGGGTATCAGCCCCAGCATTTT | CASSPWARGYQPQHF
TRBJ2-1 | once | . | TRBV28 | TGTGCCAGCAGTTTATATCCGGACAATGAGCAGTTCTTC | CASSLYPDNEQFF
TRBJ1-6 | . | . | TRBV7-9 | TGTGCCAGCAGCTTAGTGGGGAGGACCAATTATAATTCACCCCTCCACTTT | CASSLVGRTNYNSPLHF
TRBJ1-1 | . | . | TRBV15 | TGTGCCACCAGCAGAGATCCTAGGCAAGCTTTCTTT | CATSRDPRQAFF
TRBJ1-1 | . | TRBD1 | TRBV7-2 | TGTGCCAGCAGCCCCGGGACAGCGAACACTGAAGCTTTCTTT | CASSPGTANTEAFF
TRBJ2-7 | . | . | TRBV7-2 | TGTGCCAGCAGCTTAGCGGCCGGGGGCTACGAGCAGTACTTC | CASSLAAGGYEQYF
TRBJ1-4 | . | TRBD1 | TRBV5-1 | TGCGCCAGCAGCCCTACCGGGACAGGGCGCGAAAAACTGTTTTTT | CASSPTGTGREKLFF
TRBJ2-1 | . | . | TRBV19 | TGTGCCAGTAGTACCTATCCCGCCTCCTACAATGAGCAGTTCTTC | CASSTYPASYNEQFF
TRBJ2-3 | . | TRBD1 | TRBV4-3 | TGCGCCAGCAGCCAAGATTGGGGACAGAGCACAGATACGCAGTATTTT | CASSQDWGQSTDTQYF
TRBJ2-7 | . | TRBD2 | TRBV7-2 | TGTGCCAGCAGCTTAGCGGCTAGCGGGGGGTTCCCCTACGAGCAGTACTTC | CASSLAASGGFPYEQYF
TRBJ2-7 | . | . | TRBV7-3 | TGTGCCAGCAGCTTGGGCCCGGGCTACGAGCAGTACTTC | CASSLGPGYEQYF
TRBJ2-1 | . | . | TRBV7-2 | TGTGCCAGCAGCTTAGATGGGATCGGCTTGAATGAGCAGTTCTTC | CASSLDGIGLNEQFF
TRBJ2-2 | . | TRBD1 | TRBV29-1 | TGCAGCGGTGGACAGGGGTCGAACACCGGGGAGCTGTTTTTT | CSGGQGSNTGELFF
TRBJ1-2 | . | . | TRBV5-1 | TGCGCCAGCAGCTCCTCACAATGGGGGGGCTACACCTTC | CASSSSQWGGYTF
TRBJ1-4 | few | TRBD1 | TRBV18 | TGTGCCAGCTCACCGTATAACAGGGGCCGGAATGAAAAACTGTTTTTT | CASSPYNRGRNEKLFF
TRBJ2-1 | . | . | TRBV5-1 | TGCGCCAGCAGCCGGACAGACAATGAGCAGTTCTTC | CASSRTDNEQFF
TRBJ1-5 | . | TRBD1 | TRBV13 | TGTGCCAGCAGCCGCAGGACAGGGGACGATCAGCCCCAGCATTTT | CASSRRTGDDQPQHF
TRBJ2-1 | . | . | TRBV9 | TGTGCCAGCAGCGTAGGTGGGTCAAGCTCCTACAATGAGCAGTTCTTC | CASSVGGSSSYNEQFF
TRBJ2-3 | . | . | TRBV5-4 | TGTGCCAGCAGCCTCGGGGCGACAGATACGCAGTATTTT | CASSLGATDTQYF
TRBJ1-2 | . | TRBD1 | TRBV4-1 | TGCGCCAGCAGCCGAGACAGGGTGCAAGGCTACACCTTC | CASSRDRVQGYTF
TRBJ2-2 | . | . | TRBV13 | TGTGCCAGCAGCTTAAGGGGACACAACACCGGGGAGCTGTTTTTT | CASSLRGHNTGELFF
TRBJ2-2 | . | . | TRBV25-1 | TGTGCCAGCTCGAGCTCTAAGAGGGGGTTGTATGTCACCGGGGAGCTGTTTTTT | CASSSSKRGLYVTGELFF
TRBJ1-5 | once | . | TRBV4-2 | TGTGCCAGCAGCCAAGTTGGACAGTATAGCAATCAGCCCCAGCATTTT | CASSQVGQYSNQPQHF
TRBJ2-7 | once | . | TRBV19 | TGTGCCAGTAGTATAGAGGCAGGGGTTTTCTACGAGCAGTACTTC | CASSIEAGVFYEQYF
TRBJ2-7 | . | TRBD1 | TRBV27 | TGTGCCAGCAGTTTCCTAGGACAGGTCCTCGGGGAGCAGTACTTC | CASSFLGQVLGEQYF
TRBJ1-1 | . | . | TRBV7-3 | TGTGCCAGCAGCTTAACGTCTGCGGGGGGGATGAACACTGAAGCTTTCTTT | CASSLTSAGGMNTEAFF
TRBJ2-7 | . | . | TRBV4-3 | TGCGCCAGCAGCCAAAAGAGACAGAACGAGCAGTACTTC | CASSQKRQNEQYF
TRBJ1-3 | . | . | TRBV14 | TGTGCCAGCAGCCAGGACTGGAGCTCTGGAAACACCATATATTTT | CASSQDWSSGNTIYF
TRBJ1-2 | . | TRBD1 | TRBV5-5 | TGTGCCAGCCGAGGGACAGGGACGGTAGGGTCCTATGGCTACACCTTC | CASRGTGTVGSYGYTF
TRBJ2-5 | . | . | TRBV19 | TGTGCCAGTAGTGAGACTAGTGATGAGACCCAGTACTTC | CASSETSDETQYF
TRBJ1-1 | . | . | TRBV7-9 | TGTGCCAGCAGCTTCCTTGGGGGGACTGAAGCTTTCTTT | CASSFLGGTEAFF
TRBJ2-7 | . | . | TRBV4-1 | TGCGCCAGCAGCCCCCTGCGGGACCGGAACGAGCAGTACTTC | CASSPLRDRNEQYF
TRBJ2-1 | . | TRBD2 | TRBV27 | TGTGCCAGCAGTATATGGACTAGCCCTAACAATGAGCAGTTCTTC | CASSIWTSPNNEQFF
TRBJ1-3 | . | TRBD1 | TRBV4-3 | TGCGCCAGCAGCCCGGACAGGGGATGGGACACCATATATTTT | CASSPDRGWDTIYF
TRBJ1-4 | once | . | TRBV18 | TGTGCCAGCTCACTCTCCCATAATGAAAAACTGTTTTTT | CASSLSHNEKLFF
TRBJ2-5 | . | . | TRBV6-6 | TGTGCCAGCAGTGGACTCGGGGAGACCCAGTACTTC | CASSGLGETQYF
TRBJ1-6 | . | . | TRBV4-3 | TGCGCCAGCAGCCAGATGGGACACAATAATTCACCCCTCCACTTT | CASSQMGHNNSPLHF
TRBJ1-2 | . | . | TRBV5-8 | TGTGCCAGCAGCTTTGGGACTACTTATGGCTACACCTTC | CASSFGTTYGYTF
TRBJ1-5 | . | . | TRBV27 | TGTGCCAGCAGTCCACTGGGGGGTGTCGGTCAGCCCCAGCATTTT | CASSPLGGVGQPQHF
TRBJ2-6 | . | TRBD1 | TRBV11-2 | TGTGCCAGCAGCTTAACCGGGACAGGGTGGCCTGGGGCCAACGTCCTGACTTTC | CASSLTGTGWPGANVLTF
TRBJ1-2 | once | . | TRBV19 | TGTGCCAGTAGTACCCTGTCGACAGGCGCTAACTATGGCTACACCTTC | CASSTLSTGANYGYTF
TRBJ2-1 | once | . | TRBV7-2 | TGTGCCAGCACCGGTGGGGTTTGGGGCTCAGTACAGATCAATGAGCAGTTCTTC | CASTGGVWGSVQINEQFF
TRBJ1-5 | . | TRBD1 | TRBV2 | TGTGCCAGCAGGGGACAGGGAGTTCAGCCCCAGCATTTT | CASRGQGVQPQHF
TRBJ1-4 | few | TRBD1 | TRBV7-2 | TGTGCCAGCAGCTTAGCGGGGACAGGGGAAGGCAAAAAACTGTTTTTT | CASSLAGTGEGKKLFF